This T cell receptor beta chain was retrieved from a study of T cell repertoires in cytomegalovirus infection. A few counts support this clonotype. In TCRdb, the reads were re-called with MiXCR into one record per CDR3 protein. The sample has 560,000 or so distinct CDR3 sequences; about 15% are singletons. Sequencing used CD8+ T cells from PBMCs. The receptor comes from a human donor in good health (CMV status not recorded). Some clones in this sample may be carry-over from other donors' samples.

The CDR3 DNA follows: TGTGCCAGCAGACACTCTTTCCCAGATACGCAGTATTTT. Translation: CASRHSFPDTQYF. This chain links TRBV28 with TRBJ2-3; D gene ambiguous. From germline, CDR1 is MDHEN and CDR2 SYDVKM. V was shortened by 6 bases and J by 4 bases, with 11 bases between the two germline ends. The CDR3 totals 13 residues.